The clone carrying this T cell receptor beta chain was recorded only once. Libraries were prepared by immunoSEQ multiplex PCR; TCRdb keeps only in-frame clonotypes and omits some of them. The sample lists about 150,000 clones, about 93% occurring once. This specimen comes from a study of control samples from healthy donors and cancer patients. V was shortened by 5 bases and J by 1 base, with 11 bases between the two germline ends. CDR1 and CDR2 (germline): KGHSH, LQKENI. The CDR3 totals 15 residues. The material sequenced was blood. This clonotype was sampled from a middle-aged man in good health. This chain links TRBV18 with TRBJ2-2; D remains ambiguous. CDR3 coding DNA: TGTGCCAGCTCAGAACGGGTTGTGAACACCGGGGAGCTGTTTTTT. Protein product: CASSERVVNTGELFF. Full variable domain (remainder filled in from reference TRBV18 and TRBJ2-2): NAGVMQNPRHLVRRRGQEARLRCSPMKGHSHVYWYRQLPEEGLKFMVYLQKENIIDESGMPKERFSAEFPKEGPSILRIQQVVRGDSAAYFCASSERVVNTGELFFGEGSRLTVL.